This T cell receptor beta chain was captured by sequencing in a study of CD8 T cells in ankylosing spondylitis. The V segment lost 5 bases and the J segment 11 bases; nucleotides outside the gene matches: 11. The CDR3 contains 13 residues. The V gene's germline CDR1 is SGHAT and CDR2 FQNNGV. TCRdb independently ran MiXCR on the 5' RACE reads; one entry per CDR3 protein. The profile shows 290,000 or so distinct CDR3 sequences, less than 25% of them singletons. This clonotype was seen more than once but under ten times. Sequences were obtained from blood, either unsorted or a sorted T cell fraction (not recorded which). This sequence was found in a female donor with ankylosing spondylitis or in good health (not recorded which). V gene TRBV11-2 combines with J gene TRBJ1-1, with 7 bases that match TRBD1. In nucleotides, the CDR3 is TGTGCCAGCAGCACGGGACAGTCCTACTGGGCTTTCTTT. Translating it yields CASSTGQSYWAFF.